What follows are 29 T cell receptor beta chains derived from one specimen sequenced in a study of cytomegalovirus exposure and HLA in healthy donors. TCRdb's table, derived via immunoSEQ multiplex PCR, lists solely in-frame clones and lacks some. The sample has 200,000 to 300,000 clones; about 92% are singletons. Sequenced: PBMCs. Source of these receptors: a woman in her thirties in good health and CMV-seronegative.

This rearrangement joins TRBV27 to TRBJ2-3; 10 bases agree with TRBD2. CDR3 length: 15 amino acids. V dropped 4 bases and J dropped 4; count of bases not matched to a gene: 5. Germline V lookup: CDR1 MNHEY, CDR2 SMNVEV (reference sequence). In DNA, the CDR3 is TGTGCCAGCAGTTCTAGCGGGAGTTGGCCAGATACGCAGTATTTT. This translates into CASSSSGSWPDTQYF.

This chain links TRBV14 with TRBJ2-7; D is uncertain. V shed 1 base and J shed 0 bases, with 13 bases lying between them. The CDR3 totals 16 residues. CDR1 is SGHDN and CDR2 is FVKESK in the germline V gene. The DNA of the CDR3 is TGTGCCAGCAGCCAAGGGCACGGATCTATCTCCTACGAGCAGTACTTC. This translates into CASSQGHGSISYEQYF.

The rearrangement uses TRBV13 and TRBJ1-4, with a possible D match to TRBD1 (5 bases). The germline CDR1 and CDR2 sequences are PRHDT and FYEKMQ (reference sequence). The ends were cut back, 10 bases at V and 3 bases at J, with 9 bases in the middle. This CDR3 comprises 12 residues. The CDR3 here is CATTGPNEKLFF. The DNA for the CDR3 is TGTGCCACGACGGGGCCTAATGAAAAACTGTTTTTT.

V usage is TRBV5-1 and J usage is TRBJ2-5; D may match TRBD1 or TRBD2 (5 bases each). V was cut by 5 bases and J by 5 bases, with 16 bases left in between. The CDR3 loop spans 14 amino acids. The V gene's germline CDR1 is SGHRS and CDR2 YFSETQ. CDR3 sequence reads: CASRGTEIVETQYF. CDR3 nucleotides: TGCGCCAGCAGGGGGACCGAGATCGTGGAGACCCAGTACTTC.

The chain employs TRBV30 and TRBJ1-5; TRBD1 might be the D (5 bases). V was cut by 0 bases and J by 6 bases, with 15 bases left in between. Germline V gene data show CDR1 as GTSNPN and CDR2 as SVGIG (reference sequence). The length of the CDR3 is 15 residues. The CDR3 nucleotides read TGTGCCTGGAGTGTAAGCCTTCAGGGAGGTCAGCCCCAGCATTTT. Protein: CAWSVSLQGGQPQHF.

The rearrangement links TRBV6-6 to TRBJ2-3; D gene uncertain. From germline, CDR1 is MNHNY and CDR2 SVGAGI (reference sequence). Trimming left V 2 bases short and J 5 bases short, with 14 bases between. The CDR3 totals 15 residues. CDR3 residues: CASSYNRVLGDTQYF. The DNA for the CDR3 is TGTGCCAGCAGTTACAATCGGGTGTTGGGAGATACGCAGTATTTT.

The chain joins TRBV19 to TRBJ1-1; no reliable D call. Germline CDR1 and CDR2: LNHDA and SQIVND (reference sequence). This CDR3 region has 11 residues. Trimming left V 7 bases short and J 4 bases short, with 7 bases between. DNA of the CDR3: TGTGCCAGTACGAGGGCCACTGAAGCTTTCTTT. It codes for CASTRATEAFF.

The chain joins TRBV9 to TRBJ2-3, with D perhaps given as TRBD1 or TRBD2 (5 bases each). Germline V gene sequence: CDR1 SGDLS, CDR2 YYNGEE. This CDR3 spans 14 amino acids. V lost 0 bases and J lost 4, with 9 bases in between. Written as DNA, the CDR3 is TGTGCCAGCAGCGTAGACGGGGACCCAGATACGCAGTATTTT. It encodes CASSVDGDPDTQYF.

V gene TRBV7-8 combines with J gene TRBJ2-2; perhaps D is TRBD1 or TRBD2 (5 bases each). CDR1 is SGHVS and CDR2 is FQNEAQ in the germline V gene. V was shortened by 8 bases and J by 7 bases, with 11 bases between the two germline ends. This CDR3 spans 12 amino acids. The CDR3 DNA sequence: TGTGCCAGCGAGGGGCTGAACGGGGAGCTGTTTTTT. It encodes CASEGLNGELFF.

The rearrangement joins TRBV7-6 to TRBJ2-2; the D is unclear. Looked up from germline, CDR1 is SGHVS and CDR2 is FNYEAQ. V dropped 3 bases and J dropped 3 bases, with 11 bases sitting between them. The CDR3 is 15 amino acids. The CDR3 is CASSFYVRDTGELFF. DNA for the CDR3: TGTGCCAGCAGCTTTTATGTCCGGGACACCGGGGAGCTGTTTTTT.

The genes are TRBV19 and TRBJ2-7; TRBD2 is a possible D gene (6 bases). The V gene's germline CDR1 is LNHDA and CDR2 SQIVND (reference sequence). CDR3 size: 14 residues. The V and J ends lost 7 bases and 3 bases respectively, with 16 bases between them. CDR3 region: CASTPGLSFYEQYF. The DNA of the CDR3 is TGTGCCAGTACCCCGGGACTCTCGTTCTACGAGCAGTACTTC.

The J gene is TRBJ1-1, the V gene TRBV6-1; D remains ambiguous. Germline CDR1 and CDR2: MNHNS and SASEGT. Trimming stripped 6 bases from V and 1 base from J, with 3 bases between. The CDR3 extends over 11 amino acids. The CDR3 nucleotides are TGTGCCAGCAGGGGGAACACTGAAGCTTTCTTT. This encodes CASRGNTEAFF.

This chain joins TRBV27 and TRBJ1-4; D may be TRBD1 (6 bases). V lost 1 base, J lost 7 bases, and 10 bases lay in between. The CDR3 has 14 amino acids. Germline CDR1 and CDR2: MNHEY and SMNVEV (reference sequence). The CDR3 DNA sequence: TGTGCCAGCAGTTTATGGGGGGCTACTGAAAAACTGTTTTTT. Its protein product is CASSLWGATEKLFF.

This chain uses TRBV10-3 with TRBJ1-1; D call uncertain. The CDR3 covers 12 residues. Germline loops: CDR1 ENHRY, CDR2 SYGVKD. V lost 7 bases, J lost 2 bases, and 8 bases lay in between. DNA for the CDR3: TGTGCCATCAAAGGCGACAACACTGAAGCTTTCTTT. This codes for CAIKGDNTEAFF.

This clone was observed a few times. V gene TRBV6-1 combines with J gene TRBJ2-7; 10 bases match TRBD1. Unmatched junction bases numbered 3, after V lost 0 bases and J lost 4 bases. The germline CDR1 and CDR2 sequences are MNHNS and SASEGT. CDR3 size: 15 residues. DNA for the CDR3: TGTGCCAGCAGTGAAGCCAGGGACAGGGGTTACGAGCAGTACTTC. This gives the protein CASSEARDRGYEQYF.

The V and J genes are TRBV27 and TRBJ2-2, with 8 bases lining up with TRBD2. The V gene end was trimmed by 5 bases and the J gene end by 5 bases; junction bases not matched to a gene: 7. The CDR3 runs to 15 residues. Germline V gene lookup returns CDR1 MNHEY and CDR2 SMNVEV (reference sequence). The DNA of the CDR3 is TGTGCCAGCAGTAGTTTAGCGGGGAGAACCGGGGAGCTGTTTTTT. This encodes CASSSLAGRTGELFF.

The chain couples TRBV7-9 to TRBJ1-3; TRBD1 agrees at 7 bases. The trim removed 5 bases at V and 1 base at J, leaving 8 bases unmatched. Germline V lookup: CDR1 SEHNR, CDR2 FQNEAQ (reference sequence). This CDR3 is 16 amino acids long. The CDR3 reads CASSPNRGGSGNTIYF. In DNA, the CDR3 is TGTGCCAGCAGCCCCAACAGGGGCGGGTCTGGAAACACCATATATTTT.

The genes are TRBV7-2 and TRBJ2-2; D unresolved. This CDR3 region has 15 residues. Germline V CDR1 and CDR2: SGHTA, FQGNSA. The V gene lost 5 bases and the J gene lost 1 base, with 11 bases spanning the gap. CDR3 nucleotides: TGTGCCAGCAGCCCCTGGGTGGGGAACACCGGGGAGCTGTTTTTT. Translation: CASSPWVGNTGELFF.

The CDR3 sequence is CASSLEGNTIYF. In DNA form, the CDR3 reads TGTGCCAGCAGCTTAGAGGGGAACACCATATATTTT. The V call is TRBV7-9, the J call TRBJ1-3; perhaps TRBD1 as D (5 bases). This CDR3 contains 12 residues. The ends were cut back, 1 base at V and 7 bases at J, with 5 bases in the middle. Germline-derived CDR1 and CDR2 are SEHNR and FQNEAQ (reference sequence).

V and J are TRBV4-3 and TRBJ2-1, with 9 bases fitting TRBD2. The CDR3 contains 16 residues. CDR1 LGHNA and CDR2 YSLEER come from the germline V gene. V was pared by 2 bases and J by 4 bases, with 6 bases of the junction left unmatched. The CDR3 sequence is CASSQTGLAGYNEQFF. CDR3 coding DNA: TGCGCCAGCAGCCAAACGGGTCTAGCGGGGTACAATGAGCAGTTCTTC.

This clone appeared a single time. V usage is TRBV27 and J usage is TRBJ2-1, with 14 bases matching TRBD2. The CDR3 covers 17 residues. Germline V CDR1 and CDR2: MNHEY, SMNVEV (reference sequence). V shed 1 base and J 9 bases; nucleotides not matched to a gene: 8. The CDR3 nucleotides read TGTGCCAGCAGTTTATTAGGGACTAGCGGGAGTGGCGGTGAGCAGTTCTTC. It is translated as CASSLLGTSGSGGEQFF.

The chain uses TRBV29-1 and TRBJ1-1, with D maybe TRBD1 (6 bases). V gave up 0 bases and J gave up 3 bases, with 8 bases separating them. Germline CDR1 SQVTM, CDR2 ANQGSEA. This CDR3 has 13 residues. The CDR3 bases are TGCAGCGTTGAAGATAACAGGGACACTGAAGCTTTCTTT. Translated, it gives CSVEDNRDTEAFF.

The chain links TRBV5-6 to TRBJ2-1; TRBD1 might be the D (6 bases). V lost 2 bases, J lost 6 bases, and 15 bases lay in between. This CDR3 has 15 residues. CDR1 SGHDT and CDR2 YYEEEE come from the germline V gene. DNA for the CDR3: TGTGCCAGCAGCTTTTACACAGGGACGGTCAATGAGCAGTTCTTC. This translates into CASSFYTGTVNEQFF.

The J gene is TRBJ1-1, the V gene TRBV28, with a weak D call TRBD1 (6 bases). Germline V CDR1 and CDR2: MDHEN, SYDVKM. The CDR3 is 13 amino acids. The V end was cut by 3 bases, the J end by 7 bases, with 12 bases between. As DNA, the CDR3 is TGTGCCAGCAGTTTTGGGGGGCCTAATGAAGCTTTCTTT. This codes for CASSFGGPNEAFF.

This clone was detected a few times. The rearrangement uses TRBV28 and TRBJ2-7, with TRBD2 matching 8 bases. Germline CDR1 and CDR2: MDHEN and SYDVKM. J lost 4 bases, V lost 5 bases, and 4 bases had no gene match. This CDR3 comprises 13 residues. Written as DNA, the CDR3 is TGTGCCAGCAGTACTAGCGGACCTTACGAGCAGTACTTC. It codes for CASSTSGPYEQYF.

In the case of this clone: This sample includes further DNA sequences coding for the same CDR3. The rearrangement joins TRBV15 to TRBJ2-5; 7 bases map to TRBD1. The CDR3 totals 14 residues. Per the germline V gene, CDR1 is LNHNV and CDR2 is YYDKDF (reference sequence). V trimming: 0 bases; J trimming: 2 bases; junction bases outside the gene matches: 0. In DNA form, the CDR3 reads TGTGCCACCAGCAGAGACAGGGGGCAAGAGACCCAGTACTTC. This gives the protein CATSRDRGQETQYF.

The chain links TRBV14 to TRBJ2-1, with 12 bases lining up with TRBD2. Germline V gene data show CDR1 as SGHDN and CDR2 as FVKESK. The CDR3 is 20 residues long. J was trimmed by 2 bases and V by 0 bases; bases with no gene match: 11. Here the CDR3 reads CASSQDQLAGGVPAYNEQFF. CDR3 DNA sequence: TGTGCCAGCAGCCAAGATCAACTAGCGGGAGGAGTCCCCGCCTACAATGAGCAGTTCTTC.

This clone was observed a single time. The CDR3 sequence: CASSVAGGSFDEQYF. The CDR3 DNA reads as TGTGCCAGCAGCGTAGCCGGCGGGAGCTTCGACGAGCAGTACTTC. The V gene is TRBV9, the J gene TRBJ2-7, with TRBD2 matching over 7 bases. Losses at the gene ends were 0 bases for V and 5 bases for J; bases not matched to a gene: 8. This CDR3 spans 15 amino acids. Germline CDR1 SGDLS, CDR2 YYNGEE. Looking up the rest from reference TRBV9 and TRBJ2-7 gives the full variable domain: DSGVTQTPKHLITATGQRVTLRCSPRSGDLSVYWYQQSLDQGLQFLIQYYNGEERAKGNILERFSAQQFPDLHSELNLSSLELGDSALYFCASSVAGGSFDEQYFGPGTRLTVT.

The chain couples TRBV15 to TRBJ2-7; the D gene is possibly TRBD1 (6 bases). The V gene lost 5 bases and the J gene lost 4 bases, with 15 bases spanning the gap. The germline V gene encodes CDR1 LNHNV and CDR2 YYDKDF (reference sequence). The CDR3 consists of 14 residues. CDR3: CATSGRDTAYEQYF. The CDR3 coding sequence is TGTGCCACCAGCGGACGGGACACCGCATACGAGCAGTACTTC. The entire variable domain, with the rest obtained from reference TRBV15 and TRBJ2-7, is as follows: DAMVIQNPRYQVTQFGKPVTLSCSQTLNHNVMYWYQQKSSQAPKLLFHYYDKDFNNEADTPDNFQSRRPNTSFCFLDIRSPGLGDTAMYLCATSGRDTAYEQYFGPGTRLTVT.